This T cell receptor beta chain was recorded in a study of PD-1 blockade in classical Hodgkin lymphoma. Looking at the study overall: Once every 2 weeks, patients received intravenous nivolumab at 3 mg/kg.

Here immunoSEQ multiplex PCR was the method, and the copy in TCRdb shows in-frame clones only, minus some. The sample comprises 10,000 or so clones, about 74% of which are singletons, and around 3.2% rests with the top ten. Study-wide results and caveats: By cycle point C4D1, TCR diversity had risen significantly in CD4+ cells (but not CD8+ cells). Those achieving complete response showed baseline diversity like newly diagnosed patients. Baseline TCR diversity was reportedly lower in newly diagnosed patients than in healthy donors. It was reported as lower still in relapsed/refractory patients.

V lost 6 bases to trimming and J lost 4 bases; unmatched junction nucleotides: 4. The CDR3 has 14 residues. CDR1 and CDR2 (germline): MDHEN, SYDVKM. This clone was seen more than once but under ten times. Its target is not known. Time point here: cycle 4 day 1 (C4D1), after less than seven weeks of nivolumab. Relapses following autologous stem cell transplantation were seen in all patients, with brentuximab vedotin exposure varying. Researchers report purifying CD4+ T cells from thawed PBMCs by magnetic negative selection. The material was CD4+ T cells from blood, obtained before the fourth cycle of nivolumab. The chain has TRBV28 and TRBJ1-4; 8 bases line up with TRBD1. The receptor's source is a human donor with classical Hodgkin lymphoma. CDR3 region: CASSDRGLNEKLFF. In DNA, the CDR3 is TGTGCCAGCAGCGACAGGGGACTTAATGAAAAACTGTTTTTT.